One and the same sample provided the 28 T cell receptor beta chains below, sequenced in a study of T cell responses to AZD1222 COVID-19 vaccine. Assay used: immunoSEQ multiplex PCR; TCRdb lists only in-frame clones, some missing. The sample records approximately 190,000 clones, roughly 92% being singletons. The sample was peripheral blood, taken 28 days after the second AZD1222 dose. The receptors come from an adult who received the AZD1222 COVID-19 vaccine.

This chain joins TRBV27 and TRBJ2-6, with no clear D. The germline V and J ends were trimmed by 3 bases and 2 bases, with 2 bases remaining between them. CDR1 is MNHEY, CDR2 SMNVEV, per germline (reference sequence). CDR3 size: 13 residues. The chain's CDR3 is CASSFPGANVLTF. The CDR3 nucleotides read TGTGCCAGCAGTTTCCCTGGGGCCAACGTCCTGACTTTC.

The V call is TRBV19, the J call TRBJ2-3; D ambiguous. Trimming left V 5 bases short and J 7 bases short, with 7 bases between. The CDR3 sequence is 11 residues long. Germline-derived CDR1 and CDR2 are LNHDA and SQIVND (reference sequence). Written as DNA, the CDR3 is TGTGCCAGTAGTGGCAGTAATACGCAGTATTTT. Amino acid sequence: CASSGSNTQYF.

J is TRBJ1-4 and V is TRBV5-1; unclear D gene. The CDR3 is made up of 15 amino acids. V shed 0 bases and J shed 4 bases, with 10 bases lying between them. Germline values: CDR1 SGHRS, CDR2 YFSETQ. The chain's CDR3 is CASSLGSAGNEKLFF. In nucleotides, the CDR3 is TGCGCCAGCAGCTTGGGGTCCGCCGGTAATGAAAAACTGTTTTTT.

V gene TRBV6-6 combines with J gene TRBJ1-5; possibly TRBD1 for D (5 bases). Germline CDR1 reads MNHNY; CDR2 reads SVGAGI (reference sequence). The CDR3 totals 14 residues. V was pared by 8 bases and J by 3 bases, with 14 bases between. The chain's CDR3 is CASLIEDNNQPQHF. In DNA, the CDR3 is TGTGCCAGCCTGATCGAGGACAACAATCAGCCCCAGCATTTT.

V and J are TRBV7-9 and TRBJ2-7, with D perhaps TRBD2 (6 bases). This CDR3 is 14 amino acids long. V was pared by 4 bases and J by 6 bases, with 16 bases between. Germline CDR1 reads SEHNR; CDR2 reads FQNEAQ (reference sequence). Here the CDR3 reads CASSSTRVGGEQYF. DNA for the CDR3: TGTGCCAGCAGCTCGACTAGGGTCGGCGGCGAGCAGTACTTC.

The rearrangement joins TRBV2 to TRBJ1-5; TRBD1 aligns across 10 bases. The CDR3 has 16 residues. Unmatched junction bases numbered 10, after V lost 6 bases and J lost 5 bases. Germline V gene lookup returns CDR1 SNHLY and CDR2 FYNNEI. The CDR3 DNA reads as TGTGCCAGCAGGATGGGGTGGGGGACAGGGGATCAGCCCCAGCATTTT. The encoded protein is CASRMGWGTGDQPQHF.

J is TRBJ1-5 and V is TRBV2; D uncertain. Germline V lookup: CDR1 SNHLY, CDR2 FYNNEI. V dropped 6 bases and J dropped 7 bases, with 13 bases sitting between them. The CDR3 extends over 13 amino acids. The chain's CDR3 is CASSDDLAQPQHF. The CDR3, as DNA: TGTGCCAGCAGCGACGACCTGGCGCAGCCCCAGCATTTT.

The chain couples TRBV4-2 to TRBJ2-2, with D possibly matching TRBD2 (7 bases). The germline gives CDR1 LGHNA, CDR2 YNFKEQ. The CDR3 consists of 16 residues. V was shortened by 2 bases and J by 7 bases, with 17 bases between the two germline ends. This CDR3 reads CASSQRGARGGGELFF. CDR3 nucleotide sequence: TGTGCCAGCAGCCAACGGGGGGCGCGGGGCGGCGGGGAGCTGTTTTTT.

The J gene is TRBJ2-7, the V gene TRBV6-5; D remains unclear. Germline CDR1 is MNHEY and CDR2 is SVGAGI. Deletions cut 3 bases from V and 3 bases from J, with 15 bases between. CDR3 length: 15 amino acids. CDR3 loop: CASSYGDGWDYEQYF. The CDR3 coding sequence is TGTGCCAGCAGTTATGGAGACGGCTGGGACTACGAGCAGTACTTC.

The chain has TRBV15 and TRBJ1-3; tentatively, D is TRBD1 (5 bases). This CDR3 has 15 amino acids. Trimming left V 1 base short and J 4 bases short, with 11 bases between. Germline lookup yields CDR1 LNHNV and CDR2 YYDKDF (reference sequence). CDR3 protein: CATSRVGGYGNTIYF. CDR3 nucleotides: TGTGCCACCAGCAGAGTGGGGGGGTACGGAAACACCATATATTTT. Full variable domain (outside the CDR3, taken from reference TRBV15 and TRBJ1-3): DAMVIQNPRYQVTQFGKPVTLSCSQTLNHNVMYWYQQKSSQAPKLLFHYYDKDFNNEADTPDNFQSRRPNTSFCFLDIRSPGLGDTAMYLCATSRVGGYGNTIYFGEGSWLTVV.

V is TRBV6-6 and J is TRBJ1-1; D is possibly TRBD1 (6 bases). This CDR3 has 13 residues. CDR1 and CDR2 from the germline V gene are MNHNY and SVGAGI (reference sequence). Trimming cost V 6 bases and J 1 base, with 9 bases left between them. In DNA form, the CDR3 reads TGTGCCAGCAGGCGACAGGAGAACACTGAAGCTTTCTTT. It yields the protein CASRRQENTEAFF.

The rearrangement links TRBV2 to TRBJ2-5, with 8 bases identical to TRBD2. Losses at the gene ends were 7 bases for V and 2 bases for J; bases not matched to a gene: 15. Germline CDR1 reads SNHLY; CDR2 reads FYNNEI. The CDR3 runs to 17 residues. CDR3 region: CASTPERSSGHQETQYF. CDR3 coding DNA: TGTGCCAGCACCCCCGAGCGGTCTAGCGGGCATCAAGAGACCCAGTACTTC.

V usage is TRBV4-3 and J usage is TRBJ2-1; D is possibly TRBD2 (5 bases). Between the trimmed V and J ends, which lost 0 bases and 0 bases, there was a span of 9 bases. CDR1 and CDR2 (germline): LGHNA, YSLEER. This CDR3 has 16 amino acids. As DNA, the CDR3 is TGCGCCAGCAGCCAAGATGGGAGAAGCTCCTACAATGAGCAGTTCTTC. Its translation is CASSQDGRSSYNEQFF.

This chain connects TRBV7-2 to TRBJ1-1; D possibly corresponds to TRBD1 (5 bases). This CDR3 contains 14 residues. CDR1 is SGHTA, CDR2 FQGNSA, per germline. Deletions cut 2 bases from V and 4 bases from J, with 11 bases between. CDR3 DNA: TGTGCCAGCAGCTTAAAGGGGTGGGGCACTGAAGCTTTCTTT. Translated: CASSLKGWGTEAFF. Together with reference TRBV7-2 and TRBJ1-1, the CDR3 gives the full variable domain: GAGVSQSPSNKVTEKGKDVELRCDPISGHTALYWYRQSLGQGLEFLIYFQGNSAPDKSGLPSDRFSAERTGGSVSTLTIQRTQQEDSAVYLCASSLKGWGTEAFFGQGTRLTVV.

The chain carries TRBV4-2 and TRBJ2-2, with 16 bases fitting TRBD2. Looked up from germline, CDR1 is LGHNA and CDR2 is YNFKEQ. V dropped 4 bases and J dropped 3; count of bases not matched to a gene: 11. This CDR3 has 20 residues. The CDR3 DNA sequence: TGTGCCAGCAGCCGACCCTCCGGGACTAGCGGGGGGGCGTACACCGGGGAGCTGTTTTTT. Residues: CASSRPSGTSGGAYTGELFF.

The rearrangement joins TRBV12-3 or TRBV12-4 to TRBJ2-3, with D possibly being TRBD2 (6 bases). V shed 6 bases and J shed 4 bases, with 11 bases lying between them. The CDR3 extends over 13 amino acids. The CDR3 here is CASREPSADTQYF. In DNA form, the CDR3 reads TGTGCCAGCAGAGAACCTAGCGCAGATACGCAGTATTTT.

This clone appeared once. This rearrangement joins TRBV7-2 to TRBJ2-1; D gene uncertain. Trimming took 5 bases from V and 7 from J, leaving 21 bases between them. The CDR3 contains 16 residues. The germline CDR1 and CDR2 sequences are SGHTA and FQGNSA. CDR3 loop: CASSSNRPQMRNEQFF. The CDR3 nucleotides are TGTGCCAGCAGCAGCAACCGGCCTCAGATGAGAAATGAGCAGTTCTTC.

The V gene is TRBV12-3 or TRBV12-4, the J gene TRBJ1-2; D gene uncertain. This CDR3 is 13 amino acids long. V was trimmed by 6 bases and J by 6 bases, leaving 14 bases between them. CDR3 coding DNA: TGTGCCAGCAGACTAGTCGGACGGGATGGCTACACCTTC. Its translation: CASRLVGRDGYTF.

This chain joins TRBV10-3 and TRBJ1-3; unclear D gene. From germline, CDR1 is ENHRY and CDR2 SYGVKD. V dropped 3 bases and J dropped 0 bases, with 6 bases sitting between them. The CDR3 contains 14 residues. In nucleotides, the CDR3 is TGTGCCATCAGTGACTGGTACTCTGGAAACACCATATATTTT. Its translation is CAISDWYSGNTIYF.

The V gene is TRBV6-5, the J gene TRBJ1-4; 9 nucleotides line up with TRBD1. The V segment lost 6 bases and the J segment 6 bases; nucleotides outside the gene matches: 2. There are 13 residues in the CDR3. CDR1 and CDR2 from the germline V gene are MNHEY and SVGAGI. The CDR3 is CASRTGGYEKLFF. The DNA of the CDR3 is TGTGCCAGCAGGACAGGGGGTTATGAAAAACTGTTTTTT.

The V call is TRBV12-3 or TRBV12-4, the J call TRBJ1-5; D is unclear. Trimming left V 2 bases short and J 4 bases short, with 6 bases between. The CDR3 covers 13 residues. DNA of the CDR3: TGTGCCAGCAGTTTACTAGGGAATCAGCCCCAGCATTTT. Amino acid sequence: CASSLLGNQPQHF.

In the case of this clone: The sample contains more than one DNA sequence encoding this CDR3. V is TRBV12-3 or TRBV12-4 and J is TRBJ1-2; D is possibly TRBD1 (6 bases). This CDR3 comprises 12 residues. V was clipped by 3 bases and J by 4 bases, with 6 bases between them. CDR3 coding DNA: TGTGCCAGCAGTTTGACAGGCTATGGCTACACCTTC. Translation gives CASSLTGYGYTF.

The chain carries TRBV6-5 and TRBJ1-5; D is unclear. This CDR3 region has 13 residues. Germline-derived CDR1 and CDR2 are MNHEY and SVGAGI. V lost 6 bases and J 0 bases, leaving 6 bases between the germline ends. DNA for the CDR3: TGTGCCAGCAGGATAGGTAGCAATCAGCCCCAGCATTTT. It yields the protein CASRIGSNQPQHF.

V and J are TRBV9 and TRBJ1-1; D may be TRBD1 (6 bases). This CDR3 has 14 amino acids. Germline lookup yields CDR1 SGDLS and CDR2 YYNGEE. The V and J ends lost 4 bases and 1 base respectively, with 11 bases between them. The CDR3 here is CASSLRGGNTEAFF. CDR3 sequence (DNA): TGTGCCAGCAGCCTTCGAGGGGGGAACACTGAAGCTTTCTTT.

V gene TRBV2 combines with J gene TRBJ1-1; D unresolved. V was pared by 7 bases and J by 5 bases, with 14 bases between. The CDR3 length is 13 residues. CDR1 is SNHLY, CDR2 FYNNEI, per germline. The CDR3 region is CASMGDMGTEAFF. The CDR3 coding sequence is TGTGCCAGCATGGGTGACATGGGGACTGAAGCTTTCTTT.

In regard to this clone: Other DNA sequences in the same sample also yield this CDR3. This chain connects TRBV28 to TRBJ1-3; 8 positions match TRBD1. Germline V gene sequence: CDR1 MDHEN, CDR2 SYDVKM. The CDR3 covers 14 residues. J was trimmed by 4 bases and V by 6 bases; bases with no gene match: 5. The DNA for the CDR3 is TGTGCCAGCAGCCTGGACAGGGTAGGAAACACCATATATTTT. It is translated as CASSLDRVGNTIYF.

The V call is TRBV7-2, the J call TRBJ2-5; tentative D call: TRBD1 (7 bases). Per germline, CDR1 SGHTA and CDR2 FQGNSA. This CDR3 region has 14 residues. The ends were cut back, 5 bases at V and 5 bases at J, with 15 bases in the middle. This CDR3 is CASSGGTVRETQYF. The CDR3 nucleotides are TGTGCCAGCAGCGGGGGGACAGTCCGCGAGACCCAGTACTTC.

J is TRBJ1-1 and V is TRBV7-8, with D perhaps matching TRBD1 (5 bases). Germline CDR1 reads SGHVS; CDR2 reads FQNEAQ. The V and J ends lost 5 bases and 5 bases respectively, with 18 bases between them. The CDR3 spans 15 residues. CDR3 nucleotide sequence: TGTGCCAGCAGCCCGATTATTCGGGGGTGGACTGAAGCTTTCTTT. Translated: CASSPIIRGWTEAFF.